These 26 T cell receptor beta chains came from one sample sequenced in a study of shared clonotypes between healthy human individuals. Here immunoSEQ multiplex PCR was the method, and the copy in TCRdb shows in-frame clones only, minus some. The table includes a few million clones, less than 95% detected once. Sequencing was carried out using naive CD4+ T cells from PBMCs. As for subset: CD45RA+ positively selected. The receptor set was obtained from a man younger than 30 in good health. Some clones in this sample may be carry-over from other donors' samples.

This chain connects TRBV5-5 to TRBJ2-2, with D maybe TRBD1 (6 bases). The CDR3 has 16 residues. Trimming left V 5 bases short and J 5 bases short, with 19 bases between. Germline loops: CDR1 SGHKS, CDR2 YYEKEE (reference sequence). CDR3 in amino acids: CASSPDSYRATGELFF. The CDR3 region has the DNA TGTGCCAGCAGTCCCGACTCATACAGGGCTACCGGGGAGCTGTTTTTT.

J is TRBJ2-3 and V is TRBV7-9; 7 bases map to TRBD1. The CDR3 sequence is 16 residues long. From germline, CDR1 is SEHNR and CDR2 FQNEAQ (reference sequence). V lost 5 bases to trimming and J lost 2 bases; unmatched junction nucleotides: 10. Written as DNA, the CDR3 is TGTGCCAGCAGCCTCAGGGGCCAGGGGGTCACAGATACGCAGTATTTT. This translates into CASSLRGQGVTDTQYF.

V is TRBV28 and J is TRBJ1-1; D unclear. CDR1 and CDR2 from the germline V gene are MDHEN and SYDVKM. Trimming cost V 4 bases and J 8 bases, with 14 bases left between them. This CDR3 region has 13 residues. The CDR3 here is CASSSAIVPEAFF. CDR3 nucleotides: TGTGCCAGCAGTTCAGCCATCGTCCCGGAAGCTTTCTTT.

The gene calls are TRBV18 and TRBJ1-1; D not certain. This CDR3 is 13 amino acids long. Germline lookup yields CDR1 KGHSH and CDR2 LQKENI. The V end lost 4 bases, the J end lost 4 bases, and 10 bases lay between the germline ends. The CDR3 loop is CASSLGVTTEAFF. The CDR3 bases are TGTGCCAGCTCACTAGGCGTAACCACTGAAGCTTTCTTT.

This sequence joins TRBV6-5 and TRBJ1-3, with 8 positions matching TRBD1. This CDR3 region has 13 residues. From germline, CDR1 is MNHEY and CDR2 SVGAGI. J lost 6 bases, V lost 6 bases, and 4 bases had no gene match. The CDR3 DNA follows: TGTGCCAGCAGCCGGACAGGGTTAAACACCATATATTTT. Its protein is CASSRTGLNTIYF.

This chain uses TRBV27 with TRBJ2-2; D is unclear. V shed 6 bases and J shed 0 bases, with 14 bases lying between them. The CDR3 consists of 16 residues. Germline lookup yields CDR1 MNHEY and CDR2 SMNVEV (reference sequence). The CDR3 DNA sequence: TGTGCCAGCAGAGAAAATCTAATTTCGAACACCGGGGAGCTGTTTTTT. Protein sequence: CASRENLISNTGELFF.

This clone was seen a single time. The J gene is TRBJ2-1, the V gene TRBV19; 12 bases are a match to TRBD1. The CDR3 is made up of 15 amino acids. Germline V gene lookup returns CDR1 LNHDA and CDR2 SQIVND (reference sequence). Trimming removed 5 bases from V and 6 bases from J; junction bases left unmatched: 5. Here the CDR3 DNA reads TGTGCCAGTAGTCAACCGGGACAGGGGGCCAATGAGCAGTTCTTC. Residues: CASSQPGQGANEQFF.

CDR3 DNA sequence: TGTGCCAGCAGTGAAAGAGGGGCGGAAGGGGCCAACGTCCTGACTTTC. Amino acid sequence: CASSERGAEGANVLTF. The chain recombines TRBV2 with TRBJ2-6; D tentatively reads TRBD1 or TRBD2 (5 bases each). This CDR3 is 16 amino acids long. V was pared by 2 bases and J by 4 bases, with 12 bases between. The germline CDR1 and CDR2 sequences are SNHLY and FYNNEI.

This clone appeared once. The chain is built from TRBV5-1 and TRBJ2-7; 8 nucleotides line up with TRBD1. CDR1 and CDR2 from the germline V gene are SGHRS and YFSETQ. The CDR3 contains 16 residues. V dropped 5 bases and J dropped 1; count of bases not matched to a gene: 11. DNA for the CDR3: TGCGCCAGCAGGGGCCAGGGGGCAGGGAAATCCTACGAGCAGTACTTC. It codes for CASRGQGAGKSYEQYF.

This clone was counted between two and nine times. The genes are TRBV2 and TRBJ1-5; 7 nucleotides align to TRBD1. With 4 bases clipped from V and 3 bases from J, the junction kept 12 bases outside the gene matches. Germline CDR1 and CDR2: SNHLY and FYNNEI. This CDR3 region has 17 residues. CDR3 DNA sequence: TGTGCCAGCAGTGCGAGGCTGACAGGGAGTGACAATCAGCCCCAGCATTTT. Protein sequence: CASSARLTGSDNQPQHF.

The rearrangement uses TRBV28 and TRBJ1-2; perhaps TRBD1 as D (5 bases). The CDR3 has 15 amino acids. Germline lookup yields CDR1 MDHEN and CDR2 SYDVKM. Trimming took off 3 bases at V and 4 bases at J, with 15 bases between the two ends. This CDR3 is CASSFWAGFIYGYTF. The CDR3 nucleotides read TGTGCCAGCAGTTTTTGGGCAGGGTTTATCTATGGCTACACCTTC.

In the case of this clone: The identical CDR3 is also encoded by other nucleotide sequences in the sample. This chain connects TRBV5-1 to TRBJ2-1, with D unclear. This CDR3 contains 14 residues. Trimming cost V 0 bases and J 4 bases, with 8 bases left between them. Germline V gene data show CDR1 as SGHRS and CDR2 as YFSETQ. This chain's CDR3 is CASSLGSPYNEQFF. CDR3 sequence (DNA): TGCGCCAGCAGCTTGGGCAGCCCGTACAATGAGCAGTTCTTC.

Details on this clone: Other DNA variants within this sample encode the same CDR3. The chain links TRBV10-2 to TRBJ2-6; no firm D call. CDR3 length: 13 amino acids. Trimming shortened V by 3 bases and J by 0 bases, and 0 bases separated the two germline ends. CDR1 and CDR2 from the germline V gene are WSHSY and SAAADI. This CDR3 reads CASSDSGANVLTF. The CDR3 bases are TGCGCCAGCAGTGACTCTGGGGCCAACGTCCTGACTTTC.

The chain recombines TRBV28 with TRBJ2-4; TRBD2 agrees at 9 bases. CDR1 and CDR2 (germline): MDHEN, SYDVKM. This CDR3 spans 15 amino acids. V shed 5 bases, J shed 8 bases, and the junction held 10 bases outside the gene matches. CDR3 DNA: TGTGCCAGCAGTGCCTTTAGCGGGAGTATGGACATTCAGTACTTC. Protein product: CASSAFSGSMDIQYF.

This chain joins TRBV11-1 and TRBJ1-1; 8 bases map to TRBD1. V lost 1 base and J lost 5; bases outside the gene matches: 3. The germline gives CDR1 SGHAT, CDR2 FQDESV (reference sequence). CDR3 length: 14 amino acids. CDR3 amino acids: CASSLERDRTEAFF. The CDR3 DNA follows: TGTGCCAGCAGCTTAGAACGGGACAGGACTGAAGCTTTCTTT.

This clone was observed once. The CDR3 sequence: CASSEEADTQYF. In nucleotides, the CDR3 is TGTGCCAGCAGTGAAGAGGCAGATACGCAGTATTTT. V is TRBV2 and J is TRBJ2-3; D call uncertain. This CDR3 is built from 12 residues. The V gene lost 1 base and the J gene lost 4 bases, with 3 bases spanning the gap. Looked up from germline, CDR1 is SNHLY and CDR2 is FYNNEI.

The chain is built from TRBV15 and TRBJ1-5, with TRBD1 identical over 10 bases. This CDR3 has 15 amino acids. Unmatched junction bases numbered 8, after V lost 1 base and J lost 11 bases. Germline-derived CDR1 and CDR2 are LNHNV and YYDKDF (reference sequence). The CDR3 here is CATSRAGTGALTQHF. The CDR3 DNA reads as TGTGCCACCAGCAGAGCCGGGACAGGGGCTTTGACCCAGCATTTT.

This rearrangement joins TRBV7-8 to TRBJ2-7; 7 bases are a match to TRBD2. CDR1 SGHVS and CDR2 FQNEAQ come from the germline V gene. V gave up 2 bases and J gave up 3 bases; unmatched junction bases: 7. The CDR3 totals 15 residues. As DNA, the CDR3 is TGTGCCAGCAGCTTACGAAAGGGCGGGGGCTACGAGCAGTACTTC. It specifies CASSLRKGGGYEQYF.

V is TRBV4-2 and J is TRBJ2-7, with D perhaps TRBD1 (7 bases). CDR3 length equals 17 residues. Germline values: CDR1 LGHNA, CDR2 YNFKEQ. V gave up 4 bases and J gave up 3 bases, with 22 bases separating them. The CDR3 sequence: CASSRRKDREEFYEQYF. CDR3 DNA sequence: TGTGCCAGCAGCCGCAGGAAAGACAGGGAGGAATTCTACGAGCAGTACTTC.

The V gene is TRBV5-1, the J gene TRBJ2-2, with 13 nucleotides matching TRBD2. This CDR3 has 19 residues. With V trimmed by 0 bases and J by 5 bases, 10 bases remained unmatched. Per the germline V gene, CDR1 is SGHRS and CDR2 is YFSETQ. CDR3: CASSLATYGLAGDTGELFF. In DNA, the CDR3 is TGCGCCAGCAGCTTGGCGACCTATGGACTAGCGGGAGATACCGGGGAGCTGTTTTTT.

The V call is TRBV4-1, the J call TRBJ2-3; D unclear. The CDR3 is made up of 16 amino acids. With 3 bases removed from V and 2 bases from J, the gap between germline ends came to 15 bases. From germline, CDR1 is MGHRA and CDR2 YSYEKL. CDR3 sequence (DNA): TGCGCCAGCAGCCAGACCGAGGTTGGAAACACAGATACGCAGTATTTT. It encodes CASSQTEVGNTDTQYF.

As regards this clone: This sample includes further DNA sequences coding for the same CDR3. This chain joins TRBV18 and TRBJ2-3; D not certain. The CDR3 runs to 13 residues. Trimming left V 0 bases short and J 4 bases short, with 5 bases between. Germline CDR1 reads KGHSH; CDR2 reads LQKENI. The CDR3 DNA follows: TGTGCCAGCTCACCACCGTCCGCAGATACGCAGTATTTT. Its protein is CASSPPSADTQYF.

The V and J genes are TRBV18 and TRBJ2-2, with 7 positions matching TRBD1. Germline assignment: CDR1 KGHSH and CDR2 LQKENI. The CDR3 has 14 amino acids. After removal of 3 bases from V and 3 bases from J, the junction contained 1 base not matched to a gene. The CDR3 DNA sequence: TGTGCCAGCTCACCCACAGGGGACACCGGGGAGCTGTTTTTT. Its translation is CASSPTGDTGELFF. The entire variable domain, with the rest obtained from reference TRBV18 and TRBJ2-2, is as follows: NAGVMQNPRHLVRRRGQEARLRCSPMKGHSHVYWYRQLPEEGLKFMVYLQKENIIDESGMPKERFSAEFPKEGPSILRIQQVVRGDSAAYFCASSPTGDTGELFFGEGSRLTVL.

The chain combines TRBV2 with TRBJ2-7; D might be TRBD1 (5 bases). The germline V and J ends were trimmed by 5 bases and 6 bases, with 14 bases remaining between them. Looked up from germline, CDR1 is SNHLY and CDR2 is FYNNEI. The CDR3 covers 13 residues. The CDR3 here is CASSRDPRGEQYF. In nucleotides, the CDR3 is TGTGCCAGCAGTCGAGACCCAAGGGGCGAGCAGTACTTC.

Details on this clone: Other DNA sequences in this sample translate to the same CDR3. The chain employs TRBV6-5 and TRBJ1-5; TRBD1 agrees at 7 bases. Looked up from germline, CDR1 is MNHEY and CDR2 is SVGAGI. Trimming took 6 bases from V and 0 from J; bases not matched to a gene: 2. This CDR3 comprises 14 residues. This chain's CDR3 is CASSRQGSNQPQHF. The CDR3, as DNA: TGTGCCAGCAGCCGACAGGGTAGCAATCAGCCCCAGCATTTT.

This clone was detected only once. The chain carries TRBV6-1 and TRBJ2-7, with TRBD2 as a possible D gene (6 bases). The CDR3 is 14 amino acids. Trimming left V 1 base short and J 7 bases short, with 14 bases between. CDR1 and CDR2 (germline): MNHNS, SASEGT. The CDR3 DNA follows: TGTGCCAGCAGTGAAGAACATGGGGGGTGGGAGCAGTACTTC. It translates to CASSEEHGGWEQYF.